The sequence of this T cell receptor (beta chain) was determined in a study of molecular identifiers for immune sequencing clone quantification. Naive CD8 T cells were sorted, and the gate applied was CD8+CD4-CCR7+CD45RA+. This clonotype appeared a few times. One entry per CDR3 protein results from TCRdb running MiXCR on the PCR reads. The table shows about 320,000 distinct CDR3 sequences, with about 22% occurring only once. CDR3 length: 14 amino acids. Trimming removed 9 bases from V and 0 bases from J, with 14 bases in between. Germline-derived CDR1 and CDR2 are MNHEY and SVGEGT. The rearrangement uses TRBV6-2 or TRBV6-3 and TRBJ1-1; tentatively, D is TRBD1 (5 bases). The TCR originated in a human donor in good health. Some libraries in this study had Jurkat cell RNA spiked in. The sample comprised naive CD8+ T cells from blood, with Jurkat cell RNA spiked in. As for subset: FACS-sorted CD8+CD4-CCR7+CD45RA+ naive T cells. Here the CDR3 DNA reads TGTGCCAGTGTCGGGACGCCCCTGAACACTGAAGCTTTCTTT. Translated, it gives CASVGTPLNTEAFF.